These 13 T cell receptor beta chains came from one sample sequenced in a study of blood T cell repertoires in COVID-19. Produced via immunoSEQ multiplex PCR; TCRdb's table is partial and in-frame only. Seen here are 220,000 or so clones, roughly 84% observed once, and the top ten hold approximately 4%. Material: peripheral blood. These receptors were collected from a woman of 80 years or more with acute or convalescent COVID-19.

The chain is built from TRBV2 and TRBJ2-7; D is perhaps TRBD1 (6 bases). CDR1 and CDR2 (germline): SNHLY, FYNNEI. The CDR3 is 14 amino acids. Between the trimmed V and J ends, which lost 6 bases and 7 bases, there was a span of 19 bases. This CDR3 reads CASRSTGILGEQYF. The CDR3 bases are TGTGCCAGCAGATCTACAGGGATTCTCGGGGAGCAGTACTTC.

A note on this clone: An end of the junction differs from the germline gene, which may be a read error. The J gene is TRBJ1-2, the V gene TRBV12-3 or TRBV12-4; D possibly corresponds to TRBD1 (5 bases). This CDR3 region has 13 residues. This chain's CDR3 is CASTLRQNYGYTF. DNA for the CDR3: TGTGCCAGCACTTTAAGACAGAACTATGGCTACACCTTC.

This clone was detected only a few times. Other DNA sequences in this specimen translate into the identical CDR3. The chain has TRBV6-6 and TRBJ1-2; 8 nucleotides align to TRBD1. The CDR3 spans 15 residues. Germline V lookup: CDR1 MNHNY, CDR2 SVGAGI (reference sequence). V shed 0 bases, J shed 3 bases, and the junction held 3 bases outside the gene matches. In DNA form, the CDR3 reads TGTGCCAGCAGTTACTCCGGGACAGGAGACTATGGCTACACCTTC. Translated, it gives CASSYSGTGDYGYTF.

As DNA, the CDR3 is TGTGCCAGCAGCGTAGACCCGGGGGGGGCAGCTAATAATAATGAAAAACTGTTTTTT. Translated: CASSVDPGGAANNNEKLFF. V and J are TRBV9 and TRBJ1-4; possible D gene TRBD1, 6 bases. The germline V gene encodes CDR1 SGDLS and CDR2 YYNGEE. The CDR3 has 19 amino acids. The V and J ends lost 0 bases and 4 bases respectively, with 22 bases between them.

V gene TRBV7-9 combines with J gene TRBJ1-6; 7 nucleotides align to TRBD1. The CDR3 extends over 15 amino acids. J lost 8 bases, V lost 7 bases, and 11 bases had no gene match. Germline lookup yields CDR1 SEHNR and CDR2 FQNEAQ (reference sequence). In DNA, the CDR3 is TGTGCCAGCACCCCAGGGGGGCTAGTAGATTCACCCCTCCACTTT. Residues: CASTPGGLVDSPLHF.

The chain uses TRBV24-1 and TRBJ1-2, with D possibly being TRBD1 (5 bases). V dropped 4 bases and J dropped 2 bases, with 10 bases sitting between them. Germline V gene lookup returns CDR1 KGHDR and CDR2 SFDVKD. The length of the CDR3 is 14 residues. CDR3 loop: CATSESGGNYGYTF. The DNA of the CDR3 is TGTGCCACCAGTGAAAGCGGGGGAAACTATGGCTACACCTTC.

The chain is built from TRBV7-3 and TRBJ2-5; D gene unclear. Per the germline V gene, CDR1 is SGHTA and CDR2 is FQGTGA. The CDR3 runs to 13 residues. V lost 0 bases and J lost 3, with 5 bases in between. CDR3 in DNA: TGTGCCAGCAGCTTAACCTTAAAAGAGACCCAGTACTTC. Its translation is CASSLTLKETQYF.

The chain employs TRBV28 and TRBJ2-2; 8 bases line up with TRBD1. CDR1 and CDR2 (germline): MDHEN, SYDVKM. The V segment lost 3 bases and the J segment 6 bases; nucleotides outside the gene matches: 9. The CDR3 extends over 16 amino acids. CDR3 loop: CASSFPAAGGAGELFF. For the CDR3, the DNA is TGTGCCAGCAGTTTCCCCGCGGCAGGGGGCGCCGGGGAGCTGTTTTTT.

This clone turned up a few times. The V call is TRBV7-2, the J call TRBJ1-5; D is possibly TRBD1 (5 bases). This CDR3 has 15 amino acids. Germline V gene data show CDR1 as SGHTA and CDR2 as FQGNSA. V was pared by 1 base and J by 1 base, with 8 bases between. The CDR3 region is CASSLVAGSNQPQHF. For the CDR3, the DNA is TGTGCCAGCAGCTTAGTGGCAGGGAGCAATCAGCCCCAGCATTTT.

This chain joins TRBV6-6 and TRBJ1-2; the D is unclear. CDR3 length equals 14 residues. The V and J ends lost 6 bases and 3 bases respectively, with 14 bases between them. Germline V gives CDR1 MNHNY, CDR2 SVGAGI (reference sequence). CDR3 in DNA: TGTGCCAGCAGGCTAGATTTTAACGACTATGGCTACACCTTC. It codes for CASRLDFNDYGYTF.

This clone has just one count. This chain uses TRBV7-8 with TRBJ2-2; a possible D gene is TRBD1 (5 bases). V was trimmed by 0 bases and J by 4 bases, leaving 6 bases between them. Per the germline V gene, CDR1 is SGHVS and CDR2 is FQNEAQ. CDR3 length: 14 residues. The CDR3 DNA is TGTGCCAGCAGCTTAGCGCAGGGCACCGGGGAGCTGTTTTTT. This encodes CASSLAQGTGELFF.

The chain combines TRBV4-3 with TRBJ2-3; D gene unclear. The CDR3 contains 13 residues. Trimming shortened V by 2 bases and J by 2 bases, and 5 bases separated the two germline ends. Per germline, CDR1 LGHNA and CDR2 YSLEER. CDR3 nucleotides: TGCGCCAGCAGCCAAATATACACAGATACGCAGTATTTT. It is translated as CASSQIYTDTQYF.

V and J are TRBV3-1 (or the pseudogene TRBV3-2) and TRBJ1-2; D may be TRBD1 (6 bases). The CDR3 loop spans 15 amino acids. The V and J ends lost 5 bases and 3 bases respectively, with 16 bases between them. Germline values: CDR1 LGHDT, CDR2 YNNKEL (reference sequence). The CDR3 sequence: CASSDEPGGDYGYTF. CDR3 DNA: TGTGCCAGCAGCGACGAACCTGGGGGCGACTATGGCTACACCTTC.